This is a list of T cell receptor beta chains from one sample in a study of blood T cell repertoires in COVID-19. Repertoires were generated with immunoSEQ multiplex PCR, while TCRdb's copy carries only in-frame clones and drops some. The table shows under 150,000 clones, with 88% occurring only once. Sequenced sample: peripheral blood. The receptor set was obtained from a woman aged 65 to 85 who had recovered from COVID-19. Both conserved end residues are part of each CDR3. Each record gives: CDR3 DNA, CDR3 protein, CDR3 length, J gene, V gene, D gene, clone size. The D gene is left open where the match is weak. Where a row states a size, it is once, few, many or the class of an expanded clone; other rows omit it.

CDR3 DNA: TGTGCCTGGAGTCCCGGGGGGGTAGAGACCCAGTACTTC
CDR3 protein: CAWSPGGVETQYF
CDR3 length: 13
J gene: TRBJ2-5
V gene: TRBV30
D gene: TRBD2
clone size: once

CDR3 DNA: TGTGCCTGGAGCCAGGGGGGCCCCTACGAGCAGTACTTC
CDR3 protein: CAWSQGGPYEQYF
CDR3 length: 13
J gene: TRBJ2-7
V gene: TRBV30
D gene: .
clone size: .

CDR3 DNA: TGTGCCAGCAGCCAAGATCGGAGGACCGGGGAGCTGTTTTTT
CDR3 protein: CASSQDRRTGELFF
CDR3 length: 14
J gene: TRBJ2-2
V gene: TRBV4-2
D gene: .
clone size: .

CDR3 DNA: TGTGCCAGCAGCTTGTTCATGACAGGGGGCAATCAGCCCCAGCATTTT
CDR3 protein: CASSLFMTGGNQPQHF
CDR3 length: 16
J gene: TRBJ1-5
V gene: TRBV5-8
D gene: TRBD1
clone size: .

CDR3 DNA: TGTGCCAGCAGCTTGGGGCACGCGGTCCCCAATCAGCCCCAGCATTTT
CDR3 protein: CASSLGHAVPNQPQHF
CDR3 length: 16
J gene: TRBJ1-5
V gene: TRBV7-9
D gene: .
clone size: .

CDR3 DNA: TGTGCCAGTAGTATATTGGGAGTCGGCGGGAGCACCTACGAGCAGTACTTC
CDR3 protein: CASSILGVGGSTYEQYF
CDR3 length: 17
J gene: TRBJ2-7
V gene: TRBV19
D gene: TRBD2
clone size: .

CDR3 DNA: TGTGCCACCAGCAGAGAACTTTCAGGGGCCTATGGCTACACCTTC
CDR3 protein: CATSRELSGAYGYTF
CDR3 length: 15
J gene: TRBJ1-2
V gene: TRBV15
D gene: .
clone size: .

CDR3 DNA: TGTGCCAGCAGCTACCCAGGGACAATCTCTGGAAACACCATATATTTT
CDR3 protein: CASSYPGTISGNTIYF
CDR3 length: 16
J gene: TRBJ1-3
V gene: TRBV11-2
D gene: .
clone size: .

CDR3 DNA: TGTGCCAGCAGTTCCCCAGGGGGGGCGGGAGGACCCTTGAGGGAGCAGTACTTC
CDR3 protein: CASSSPGGAGGPLREQYF
CDR3 length: 18
J gene: TRBJ2-7
V gene: TRBV28
D gene: .
clone size: .

CDR3 DNA: TGTGCCAGCTCAATGGGCGCCGACTCTGGAAACACCATATATTTT
CDR3 protein: CASSMGADSGNTIYF
CDR3 length: 15
J gene: TRBJ1-3
V gene: TRBV18
D gene: .
clone size: few

CDR3 DNA: TGTGCCAGCAGCCCGGGGTCAGTTGCCCCCCGAAACTATGGCTACACCTTC
CDR3 protein: CASSPGSVAPRNYGYTF
CDR3 length: 17
J gene: TRBJ1-2
V gene: TRBV5-8
D gene: .
clone size: .

CDR3 DNA: TGTGCCAGCTCACCACCCTCCCGCGTGAACACTGAAGCTTTCTTT
CDR3 protein: CASSPPSRVNTEAFF
CDR3 length: 15
J gene: TRBJ1-1
V gene: TRBV18
D gene: .
clone size: .

CDR3 DNA: TGTGCCAGCAGCTTAAGGGGGCCAGACACTAATTCACCCCTCCACTTT
CDR3 protein: CASSLRGPDTNSPLHF
CDR3 length: 16
J gene: TRBJ1-6
V gene: TRBV7-2
D gene: TRBD1
clone size: .

CDR3 DNA: TGCAGCGTGAGGGAGAGGACAGGGGGCGAGTACGAGCAGTACTTC
CDR3 protein: CSVRERTGGEYEQYF
CDR3 length: 15
J gene: TRBJ2-7
V gene: TRBV29-1
D gene: TRBD1
clone size: .

CDR3 DNA: TGTGCCAGCAGTCCCCCGGACAGGGAAAAAGGGAATCAGCCCCAGCATTTT
CDR3 protein: CASSPPDREKGNQPQHF
CDR3 length: 17
J gene: TRBJ1-5
V gene: TRBV28
D gene: TRBD1
clone size: .

CDR3 DNA: TGTGCCACCCTTAAGGGGGGTGCAGGGGGCCTATACGAGCAGTACTTC
CDR3 protein: CATLKGGAGGLYEQYF
CDR3 length: 16
J gene: TRBJ2-7
V gene: TRBV7-8
D gene: TRBD1
clone size: .